This T cell receptor (beta chain) was recorded in a study of T cells after yellow fever vaccination. Whole-study findings and limits: Detected again after the booster were most primary-vaccination clones, at 95% to 98% CD4 and approximately 85% CD8.

Germline V gives CDR1 SGHRS, CDR2 YFSETQ. This CDR3 comprises 16 residues. The ends were cut back, 0 bases at V and 4 bases at J, with 13 bases in the middle. As to this clonotype: Its antigen is undetermined.

Template switching with 5'RACE generated the TCR cDNA and added a universal primer site and UMIs. TCRdb analysed the 5' RACE reads with MiXCR anew, one entry per CDR3 protein. The profile covers 620,000 or so distinct CDR3 sequences, with 17% appearing a single time and around a sixth taken by the ten largest. This clonotype was sampled from a man between 18 and 35 years old who received the YFV17D yellow fever vaccine. The chain has TRBV5-1 and TRBJ2-2; D perhaps matches TRBD1 (7 bases). The specimen was PBMCs, collected around 5 days after the first yellow fever vaccination. CDR3 loop: CASSLDRQGGTGELFF. The CDR3 DNA follows: TGCGCCAGCAGCTTGGATCGACAGGGAGGCACCGGGGAGCTGTTTTTT.